The next 30 T cell receptor beta chains were all read from a single sample in a study of blood T cell repertoires in COVID-19 (dated by TCRdb to 2020 to 2022). The library was made by the immunoSEQ multiplex PCR assay. TCRdb obtained this table from immuneACCESS and retained in-frame rearrangements with V and J assigned. These tables miss some clones; where compared with another copy, unresolved V genes account for less than half of the shortfall, and the remainder is unexplained. The sample table holds 240,000 or so clones, of which around 90% were seen once. About 7.6% of the sample goes to the ten largest clones. Sequences were obtained from peripheral blood. These receptors were obtained from a woman in her 70s with active or convalescent COVID-19.

The chain joins TRBV24-1 to TRBJ2-5; D perhaps matches TRBD1 (6 bases). This CDR3 is built from 13 residues. V was shortened by 9 bases and J by 5 bases, with 15 bases between the two germline ends. Germline loops: CDR1 KGHDR, CDR2 SFDVKD. This chain's CDR3 is CATPDRRAETQYF. In DNA form, the CDR3 reads TGTGCCACCCCGGACAGACGTGCTGAGACCCAGTACTTC.

The J gene is TRBJ1-2, the V gene TRBV10-2; TRBD1 matches at 8 bases. The V segment lost 3 bases and the J segment 4 bases; nucleotides outside the gene matches: 4. In germline, CDR1 is WSHSY, CDR2 SAAADI. This CDR3 spans 14 amino acids. The CDR3 nucleotides are TGCGCCAGCAGTGAAGCAGGGGGCGTCTATGGCTACACCTTC. Residues: CASSEAGGVYGYTF.

In this sample, this clone turned up once. This chain connects TRBV6-6 to TRBJ1-2; 8 bases align to TRBD1. V lost 3 bases to trimming and J lost 8 bases; unmatched junction nucleotides: 2. Germline V gene sequence: CDR1 MNHNY, CDR2 SVGAGI (reference sequence). The length of the CDR3 is 12 residues. The CDR3 is CASSYQGAGYTF. CDR3 DNA sequence: TGTGCCAGCAGTTATCAGGGGGCCGGCTACACCTTC.

The chain carries TRBV5-5 and TRBJ1-1, with no clear D. This CDR3 is 15 amino acids long. V was shortened by 0 bases and J by 1 base, with 10 bases between the two germline ends. Germline CDR1 and CDR2: SGHKS and YYEKEE (reference sequence). The CDR3 region has the DNA TGTGCCAGCAGCTTGGAACGCCTAGAGAACACTGAAGCTTTCTTT. It is translated as CASSLERLENTEAFF.

The chain combines TRBV12-3 or TRBV12-4 with TRBJ1-2; 7 nucleotides agree with TRBD1. CDR3 length: 12 residues. V lost 6 bases, J lost 7 bases, and 5 bases stayed unmatched. The CDR3 region is CASRRQGGGYTF. The CDR3 DNA reads TGTGCCAGCAGAAGACAGGGTGGTGGCTACACCTTC.

V gene TRBV9 combines with J gene TRBJ2-7, with TRBD1 identical over 10 bases. The germline CDR1 and CDR2 sequences are SGDLS and YYNGEE. The CDR3 consists of 15 residues. Losses at the gene ends were 3 bases for V and 2 bases for J; bases not matched to a gene: 5. The CDR3 coding sequence is TGTGCCAGCAGCGCCGGGACAGGGGCCCCCTACGAGCAGTACTTC. This codes for CASSAGTGAPYEQYF. Full variable domain (rest looked up from reference TRBV9 and TRBJ2-7): DSGVTQTPKHLITATGQRVTLRCSPRSGDLSVYWYQQSLDQGLQFLIQYYNGEERAKGNILERFSAQQFPDLHSELNLSSLELGDSALYFCASSAGTGAPYEQYFGPGTRLTVT.

J is TRBJ2-2 and V is TRBV4-3, with 7 bases that match TRBD1. Germline CDR1 and CDR2: LGHNA and YSLEER. This CDR3 spans 14 amino acids. With 4 bases clipped from V and 7 bases from J, the junction kept 6 bases outside the gene matches. In nucleotides, the CDR3 is TGCGCCAGCAGCCTCGGGACAGCTGGCGGGGAGCTGTTTTTT. Its translation is CASSLGTAGGELFF.

The chain employs TRBV25-1 and TRBJ1-6; tentatively, D is TRBD1 (5 bases). The CDR3 is made up of 17 amino acids. The V gene's germline CDR1 is MGHDK and CDR2 SYGVNS. The ends were cut back, 2 bases at V and 7 bases at J, with 18 bases in the middle. This chain's CDR3 is CASSEPTGGWSNSPLHF. CDR3 coding DNA: TGTGCCAGCAGTGAACCTACGGGGGGGTGGAGCAATTCACCCCTCCACTTT.

This clone was counted a single time. The chain uses TRBV10-3 and TRBJ2-7, with 7 bases fitting TRBD2. Germline CDR1 reads ENHRY; CDR2 reads SYGVKD. CDR3 size: 14 residues. The V gene end was trimmed by 2 bases and the J gene end by 4 bases; junction bases not matched to a gene: 5. DNA of the CDR3: TGTGCCATCAGTGAGCTCGGGGGGAAGTACGAGCAGTACTTC. Protein product: CAISELGGKYEQYF.

The table lists this clone with a count of one. The CDR3 region is CASGTAVSYGYTF. The CDR3, as DNA: TGTGCCAGCGGGACAGCCGTTTCCTATGGCTACACCTTC. The chain couples TRBV5-5 to TRBJ1-2, with 7 bases fitting TRBD1. J lost 4 bases, V lost 7 bases, and 7 bases had no gene match. The CDR3 is 13 amino acids. Germline CDR1 is SGHKS and CDR2 is YYEKEE (reference sequence).

This clone was observed a few times. The chain recombines TRBV7-2 with TRBJ1-2; D may be TRBD1 (6 bases). CDR1 and CDR2 (germline): SGHTA, FQGNSA. The ends were cut back, 4 bases at V and 7 bases at J, with 16 bases in the middle. The CDR3 consists of 14 residues. CDR3 loop: CASSSFSGDSGYTF. The DNA for the CDR3 is TGTGCCAGCAGCTCCTTTTCAGGGGATTCTGGCTACACCTTC.

The chain employs TRBV6-5 and TRBJ1-1, with D perhaps matching TRBD1 (6 bases). Deletions cut 10 bases from V and 5 bases from J, with 11 bases between. The CDR3 runs to 11 residues. Germline V CDR1 and CDR2: MNHEY, SVGAGI. The CDR3 coding sequence is TGTGCCACCCGACAGGTGACTGAAGCTTTCTTT. Translated, it gives CATRQVTEAFF.

The chain couples TRBV6-2 or TRBV6-3 to TRBJ1-2; 8 nucleotides line up with TRBD1. The CDR3 consists of 13 residues. From germline, CDR1 is MNHEY and CDR2 SVGEGT. With V trimmed by 4 bases and J by 4 bases, 2 bases remained unmatched. Here the CDR3 reads CASSSRGPYGYTF. The CDR3 region has the DNA TGTGCCAGCAGTTCCAGGGGGCCCTATGGCTACACCTTC.

The V call is TRBV11-3, the J call TRBJ2-3; D is possibly TRBD2 (5 bases). This CDR3 region has 15 residues. Per the germline V gene, CDR1 is SGHNT and CDR2 is YENEEA. The V gene lost 1 base and the J gene lost 8 bases, with 16 bases spanning the gap. The CDR3 sequence is CASSLVGGPEGTQYF. As DNA, the CDR3 is TGTGCCAGCAGCTTAGTCGGCGGGCCTGAAGGTACGCAGTATTTT.

The rearrangement uses TRBV5-1 and TRBJ1-1; possibly TRBD1 for D (5 bases). Trimming cost V 2 bases and J 3 bases, with 14 bases left between them. The CDR3 sequence is 15 residues long. In germline, CDR1 is SGHRS, CDR2 YFSETQ. DNA of the CDR3: TGCGCCAGCAGCTTCGGGGGAGAGAAATACACTGAAGCTTTCTTT. Protein product: CASSFGGEKYTEAFF. Complete variable domain (other parts from reference TRBV5-1 and TRBJ1-1): KAGVTQTPRYLIKTRGQQVTLSCSPISGHRSVSWYQQTPGQGLQFLFEYFSETQRNKGNFPGRFSGRQFSNSRSEMNVSTLELGDSALYLCASSFGGEKYTEAFFGQGTRLTVV.

The chain employs TRBV19 and TRBJ2-2; no clear D gene. Per the germline V gene, CDR1 is LNHDA and CDR2 is SQIVND (reference sequence). The germline V and J ends were trimmed by 0 bases and 1 base, with 6 bases remaining between them. The CDR3 loop spans 15 amino acids. The CDR3 loop is CASSIEARNTGELFF. The CDR3 DNA sequence: TGTGCCAGTAGTATAGAGGCCAGGAACACCGGGGAGCTGTTTTTT.

This chain uses TRBV6-6 with TRBJ1-3; D call uncertain. This CDR3 has 10 amino acids. CDR1 MNHNY and CDR2 SVGAGI come from the germline V gene (reference sequence). V lost 8 bases and J 4 bases, leaving 3 bases between the germline ends. CDR3 protein: CASRGNTIYF. CDR3 nucleotide sequence: TGTGCCAGCCGGGGAAACACCATATATTTT.

This chain uses TRBV29-1 with TRBJ1-2, with D possibly TRBD1 on 5 matching bases. V was pared by 7 bases and J by 4 bases, with 19 bases between. The CDR3 extends over 14 amino acids. Germline assignment: CDR1 SQVTM and CDR2 ANQGSEA. The CDR3 reads CSGSSGGGGYGYTF. The CDR3 region has the DNA TGCAGCGGGAGTTCTGGTGGGGGAGGCTATGGCTACACCTTC. Combining the CDR3 with reference TRBV29-1 and TRBJ1-2 gives the whole variable domain SAVISQKPSRDICQRGTSLTIQCQVDSQVTMMFWYRQQPGQSLTLIATANQGSEATYESGFVIDKFPISRPNLTFSTLTVSNMSPEDSSIYLCSGSSGGGGYGYTFGSGTRLTVV.

V is TRBV5-1 and J is TRBJ1-1; D gene ambiguous. Germline assignment: CDR1 SGHRS and CDR2 YFSETQ. The CDR3 consists of 13 residues. The V end lost 2 bases, the J end lost 6 bases, and 11 bases lay between the germline ends. The CDR3 region is CASSFGSSPEAFF. The CDR3 DNA is TGCGCCAGCAGCTTCGGGAGTTCTCCTGAAGCTTTCTTT.

The chain uses TRBV11-2 and TRBJ2-7; weak D call: TRBD1 (6 bases). Germline V gives CDR1 SGHAT, CDR2 FQNNGV. The CDR3 runs to 15 residues. V lost 5 bases to trimming and J lost 0 bases, with 14 bases between them. CDR3 sequence reads: CASSPPRTVSYEQYF. In nucleotides, the CDR3 is TGTGCCAGCAGCCCACCTAGGACAGTCTCCTACGAGCAGTACTTC.

The chain carries TRBV6-5 and TRBJ1-1, with 7 bases fitting TRBD1. In germline, CDR1 is MNHEY, CDR2 SVGAGI. The CDR3 is 14 residues long. Trimming removed 6 bases from V and 0 bases from J; junction bases left unmatched: 4. CDR3 loop: CASRTTGLNTEAFF. Written as DNA, the CDR3 is TGTGCCAGCAGGACGACAGGGTTGAACACTGAAGCTTTCTTT.

J is TRBJ1-2 and V is TRBV9; D gene unclear. The CDR3 spans 15 residues. Germline loops: CDR1 SGDLS, CDR2 YYNGEE. Trimming removed 0 bases at V and 1 base at J, with 10 bases between. The CDR3 DNA sequence: TGTGCCAGCAGCGTAGGCGGGGAGCTTAACTATGGCTACACCTTC. Translation gives CASSVGGELNYGYTF.

V gene TRBV7-8 combines with J gene TRBJ2-7, with TRBD1 matching 11 bases. There are 13 residues in the CDR3. Looked up from germline, CDR1 is SGHVS and CDR2 is FQNEAQ. Trimming at V came to 4 bases and at J to 5 bases, leaving 1 base not matched to a gene. The CDR3 DNA follows: TGTGCCAGCAGCTGGACAGGGGGCAACGAGCAGTACTTC. Its protein product is CASSWTGGNEQYF.

Remarks on this clone: This sample also contains other DNA sequences that code for the same CDR3. The chain couples TRBV9 to TRBJ2-1, with a tentative D call TRBD2 (5 bases). The ends were cut back, 4 bases at V and 0 bases at J, with 11 bases in the middle. Germline V gene lookup returns CDR1 SGDLS and CDR2 YYNGEE. There are 15 residues in the CDR3. The CDR3 is CASSRSGSSYNEQFF. Written as DNA, the CDR3 is TGTGCCAGCAGCCGGAGCGGTTCCTCCTACAATGAGCAGTTCTTC.

This chain connects TRBV14 to TRBJ2-3, with 15 bases fitting TRBD2. The CDR3 is made up of 21 amino acids. V lost 4 bases to trimming and J lost 3 bases; unmatched junction nucleotides: 17. The V gene's germline CDR1 is SGHDN and CDR2 FVKESK. The CDR3 region has the DNA TGTGCCAGCAGCCGAATCCCTCCCGGACTAGCGGGGGGGCGGGCGACAGATACGCAGTATTTT. It translates to CASSRIPPGLAGGRATDTQYF.

The chain joins TRBV5-4 to TRBJ2-5, with a weak D call TRBD1 (6 bases). The V and J ends lost 0 bases and 0 bases respectively, with 9 bases between them. CDR3 length: 15 residues. The germline gives CDR1 SGHNT, CDR2 YYREEE (reference sequence). CDR3 in amino acids: CASSLGRGYQETQYF. The CDR3, as DNA: TGTGCCAGCAGCTTGGGCAGGGGTTACCAAGAGACCCAGTACTTC. Using reference TRBV5-4 and TRBJ2-5 for the parts outside the CDR3, the full variable domain is ETGVTQSPTHLIKTRGQQVTLRCSSQSGHNTVSWYQQALGQGPQFIFQYYREEENGRGNFPPRFSGLQFPNYSSELNVNALELDDSALYLCASSLGRGYQETQYFGPGTRLLVL.

The chain couples TRBV24-1 to TRBJ1-1, with D possibly TRBD1 on 6 matching bases. The CDR3 is made up of 13 amino acids. Germline loops: CDR1 KGHDR, CDR2 SFDVKD. The ends were cut back, 1 base at V and 6 bases at J, with 8 bases in the middle. CDR3 sequence: CATSDFDRSEAFF. CDR3 nucleotide sequence: TGTGCCACCAGTGATTTCGACAGGTCTGAAGCTTTCTTT.

The gene calls are TRBV12-5 and TRBJ2-3; D is perhaps TRBD2 (6 bases). CDR1 is LGHNT, CDR2 FRNRAP, per germline. Trimming pared 4 bases from V and 0 bases from J, leaving 20 bases between. This CDR3 spans 18 amino acids. The CDR3 spells CASGSEWVSGTSTDTQYF. CDR3 nucleotides: TGTGCTAGTGGTTCCGAATGGGTTAGCGGAACTAGCACAGATACGCAGTATTTT.

The J gene is TRBJ1-4, the V gene TRBV27; the D gene is possibly TRBD1 (5 bases). The germline gives CDR1 MNHEY, CDR2 SMNVEV (reference sequence). Trimming removed 5 bases at V and 0 bases at J, with 16 bases between. This CDR3 contains 17 residues. CDR3 DNA sequence: TGTGCCAGCAGTATCAGGGTCAGTTTTGCAACTAATGAAAAACTGTTTTTT. Protein sequence: CASSIRVSFATNEKLFF.

The V call is TRBV18, the J call TRBJ1-5; D is perhaps TRBD1 (5 bases). The CDR3 contains 13 residues. Trimming removed 3 bases from V and 5 bases from J, with 8 bases in between. From germline, CDR1 is KGHSH and CDR2 LQKENI. CDR3 sequence reads: CASSPGRDQPQHF. The CDR3, as DNA: TGTGCCAGCTCACCGGGCAGGGATCAGCCCCAGCATTTT.